This passage covers 17 T cell receptor beta chains from one sample sequenced in a study of cytomegalovirus exposure and HLA in healthy donors. Both 60 Vbeta primers and 13 Jbeta primers went into the PCR. Some clones are missing from TCRdb's copy, which holds only in-frame ones; the method was immunoSEQ multiplex PCR. In the table there are roughly 100,000 clones, around 79% of which are singletons. The sample comprised PBMCs. The receptor set was obtained from a man between 60 and 75 years old in good health and CMV-seropositive.

The chain is built from TRBV11-2 and TRBJ2-7; possibly TRBD2 for D (5 bases). The CDR3 totals 15 residues. Trimming took 4 bases from V and 5 from J, leaving 18 bases between them. Germline V CDR1 and CDR2: SGHAT, FQNNGV. CDR3 nucleotide sequence: TGTGCCAGCAGCTCACCTGGACTCATTGGCCACGAGCAGTACTTC. Its protein is CASSSPGLIGHEQYF.

V usage is TRBV6-5 and J usage is TRBJ1-2, with D possibly TRBD1 on 6 matching bases. Germline CDR1 reads MNHEY; CDR2 reads SVGAGI. The CDR3 covers 13 residues. Trimming removed 5 bases at V and 5 bases at J, with 12 bases between. CDR3 DNA: TGTGCCAGCAGTGAAGGGGGAGGGTATGGCTACACCTTC. It translates to CASSEGGGYGYTF.

The chain recombines TRBV10-3 with TRBJ2-7, with TRBD1 identical over 11 bases. This CDR3 comprises 15 residues. Trimming at V came to 4 bases and at J to 3 bases, leaving 5 bases not matched to a gene. Germline CDR1 and CDR2: ENHRY and SYGVKD. The CDR3 bases are TGTGCCATCAGTGCGACCGGGACAGGGGGCTACGAGCAGTACTTC. Protein sequence: CAISATGTGGYEQYF.

The V gene is TRBV6-1, the J gene TRBJ2-3; 13 nucleotides agree with TRBD2. J was trimmed by 5 bases and V by 0 bases; bases with no gene match: 8. Germline CDR1 and CDR2: MNHNS and SASEGT. This CDR3 contains 18 residues. CDR3 loop: CASSEAGLAGREIDTQYF. The CDR3 DNA reads as TGTGCCAGCAGTGAAGCGGGACTAGCGGGGAGGGAAATAGATACGCAGTATTTT.

The chain links TRBV5-8 to TRBJ2-3; 8 bases align to TRBD2. Germline CDR1 and CDR2: SGHTS and YDEGEE. This CDR3 region has 15 residues. After removal of 1 base from V and 1 base from J, the junction contained 2 bases not matched to a gene. CDR3 protein: CASSLPGGGTDTQYF. In DNA, the CDR3 is TGTGCCAGCAGCTTGCCGGGGGGGGGCACAGATACGCAGTATTTT.

The rearrangement links TRBV13 to TRBJ2-4, with 12 positions matching TRBD1. J gave up 0 bases and V 4 bases, and 4 bases lay outside the gene matches. The CDR3 loop spans 17 amino acids. Germline CDR1 is PRHDT and CDR2 is FYEKMQ (reference sequence). The CDR3: CASSSPGQGAAKNIQYF. CDR3 DNA sequence: TGTGCCAGCAGCTCACCGGGACAGGGGGCAGCCAAAAACATTCAGTACTTC.

The chain combines TRBV13 with TRBJ2-7, with 7 bases lining up with TRBD1. Germline V CDR1 and CDR2: PRHDT, FYEKMQ (reference sequence). The J segment lost 5 bases and the V segment lost 2 bases, leaving 3 bases of the junction unmatched. This CDR3 comprises 13 residues. As DNA, the CDR3 is TGTGCCAGCAGCTTACCAGGGGGTAACGAGCAGTACTTC. This codes for CASSLPGGNEQYF.

The chain is built from TRBV11-2 and TRBJ2-3; possibly TRBD2 for D (7 bases). Germline assignment: CDR1 SGHAT and CDR2 FQNNGV. Trimming removed 4 bases at V and 1 base at J, with 15 bases between. CDR3 length: 16 residues. The CDR3 nucleotides read TGTGCCAGCAGCTACCCGGGGGGCGTGGGCACAGATACGCAGTATTTT. This translates into CASSYPGGVGTDTQYF.

The chain recombines TRBV10-3 with TRBJ1-2; possibly TRBD1 for D (6 bases). With 4 bases removed from V and 1 base from J, the gap between germline ends came to 13 bases. Germline loops: CDR1 ENHRY, CDR2 SYGVKD. The CDR3 runs to 15 residues. DNA of the CDR3: TGTGCCATCAGTGCGTCCCCGGACAGTAACTATGGCTACACCTTC. Translated: CAISASPDSNYGYTF.

This clone was seen a single time. The chain is built from TRBV5-6 and TRBJ2-7; TRBD2 is a possible D gene (7 bases). Germline V CDR1 and CDR2: SGHDT, YYEEEE. This CDR3 has 16 amino acids. The V and J ends lost 4 bases and 1 base respectively, with 18 bases between them. CDR3 sequence: CASSMGGGGFSYEQYF. The CDR3 DNA is TGTGCCAGCAGCATGGGGGGCGGGGGCTTTTCCTACGAGCAGTACTTC.

The rearrangement uses TRBV6-6 and TRBJ2-1; 7 bases line up with TRBD1. Germline CDR1 reads MNHNY; CDR2 reads SVGAGI (reference sequence). V trimming: 4 bases; J trimming: 0 bases; junction bases outside the gene matches: 3. The CDR3 runs 15 residues. The CDR3 bases are TGTGCCAGCAGTTCGGGACAGTACTCCTACAATGAGCAGTTCTTC. This encodes CASSSGQYSYNEQFF.

The rearrangement links TRBV7-2 to TRBJ2-3; TRBD2 aligns across 11 bases. The CDR3 spans 15 residues. The trim removed 3 bases at V and 5 bases at J, leaving 4 bases unmatched. Germline CDR1 SGHTA, CDR2 FQGNSA. The CDR3 protein is CASSFSGGAEDTQYF. In DNA form, the CDR3 reads TGTGCCAGCAGCTTTAGCGGGGGGGCAGAAGATACGCAGTATTTT.

The chain uses TRBV13 and TRBJ1-1; maybe TRBD1 (5 bases). Looked up from germline, CDR1 is PRHDT and CDR2 is FYEKMQ (reference sequence). Trimming left V 2 bases short and J 1 base short, with 11 bases between. The CDR3 totals 15 residues. The CDR3 sequence is CASSLRGSSNTEAFF. The CDR3 DNA reads TGTGCCAGCAGCTTAAGGGGCAGCTCGAACACTGAAGCTTTCTTT.

This chain connects TRBV11-1 to TRBJ1-6; a possible D gene is TRBD1 (5 bases). CDR3 length: 14 residues. Germline V CDR1 and CDR2: SGHAT, FQDESV (reference sequence). Trimming removed 5 bases at V and 10 bases at J, with 15 bases between. The CDR3 DNA sequence: TGTGCCAGCAGCCTACCACTTCAGGGCTCACCCCTCCACTTT. Its protein product is CASSLPLQGSPLHF.

The CDR3 region has the DNA TGTGCCAGCTCACCAGGAAGCGGGGGCCGTCCCTACGAGCAGTACTTC. Translating gives CASSPGSGGRPYEQYF. This chain joins TRBV18 and TRBJ2-7; 8 nucleotides agree with TRBD2. Germline loops: CDR1 KGHSH, CDR2 LQKENI. The length of the CDR3 is 16 residues. V lost 2 bases, J lost 2 bases, and 8 bases stayed unmatched.

This rearrangement joins TRBV7-6 to TRBJ1-4; weak D call: TRBD1 (5 bases). The CDR3 covers 16 residues. The V and J ends lost 1 base and 8 bases respectively, with 17 bases between them. Germline values: CDR1 SGHVS, CDR2 FNYEAQ. The CDR3: CASSLGSPGYREKLFF. Here the CDR3 DNA reads TGTGCCAGCAGCTTAGGCTCGCCAGGGTACAGGGAAAAACTGTTTTTT.

This sequence joins TRBV15 and TRBJ2-7; 10 bases align to TRBD2. CDR3 size: 15 residues. J was trimmed by 2 bases and V by 2 bases; bases with no gene match: 3. Germline V gives CDR1 LNHNV, CDR2 YYDKDF (reference sequence). Written as DNA, the CDR3 is TGTGCCACCAGCAGATGGACTAGCGGACCCTACGAGCAGTACTTC. Protein sequence: CATSRWTSGPYEQYF.